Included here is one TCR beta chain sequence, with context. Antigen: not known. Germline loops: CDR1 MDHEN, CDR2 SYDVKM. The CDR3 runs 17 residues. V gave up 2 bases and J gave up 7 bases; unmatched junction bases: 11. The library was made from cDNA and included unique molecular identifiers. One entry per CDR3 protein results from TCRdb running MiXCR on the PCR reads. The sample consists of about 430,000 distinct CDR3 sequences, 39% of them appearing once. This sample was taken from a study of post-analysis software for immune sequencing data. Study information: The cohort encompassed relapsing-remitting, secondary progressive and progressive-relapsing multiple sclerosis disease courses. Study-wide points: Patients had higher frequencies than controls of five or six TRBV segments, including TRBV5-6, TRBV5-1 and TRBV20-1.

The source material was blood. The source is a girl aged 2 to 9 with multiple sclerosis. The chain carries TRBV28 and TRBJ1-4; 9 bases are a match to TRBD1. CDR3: CASSLRRRGQGVEKLFF. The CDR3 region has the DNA TGTGCCAGCAGTTTAAGGCGCCGGGGACAGGGCGTTGAAAAACTGTTTTTT.